Below are 10 T cell receptor beta chains sequenced from a single sample in a study of blood T cell repertoires in COVID-19. Libraries were prepared by immunoSEQ multiplex PCR; TCRdb keeps only in-frame clonotypes and omits some of them. The data hold approximately 380,000 clones, with 85% observed a single time. Input material: peripheral blood. The receptors were gathered from a woman aged 18 to 35 with acute or convalescent COVID-19.

This sequence joins TRBV2 and TRBJ2-7; the match to TRBD1 covers 8 bases. CDR1 and CDR2 (germline): SNHLY, FYNNEI. The CDR3 runs to 18 residues. Trimming at V came to 8 bases and at J to 3 bases, leaving 21 bases not matched to a gene. This CDR3 is CASQKQGVPNDLFYEQYF. DNA of the CDR3: TGTGCCAGCCAAAAACAGGGGGTTCCTAACGATTTATTCTACGAGCAGTACTTC.

The J gene is TRBJ2-5, the V gene TRBV6-1, with D maybe TRBD1 (6 bases). CDR3 length: 15 amino acids. The germline CDR1 and CDR2 sequences are MNHNS and SASEGT. Trimming pared 7 bases from V and 4 bases from J, leaving 19 bases between. CDR3 in amino acids: CASTLQGIKIETQYF. The CDR3 nucleotides read TGTGCCAGCACCCTACAGGGTATCAAGATAGAGACCCAGTACTTC.

The chain carries TRBV7-9 and TRBJ2-5; 9 bases fit TRBD2. With 7 bases clipped from V and 1 base from J, the junction kept 7 bases outside the gene matches. Per the germline V gene, CDR1 is SEHNR and CDR2 is FQNEAQ (reference sequence). This CDR3 has 15 amino acids. This CDR3 reads CASTEAGGFQETQYF. The CDR3, as DNA: TGTGCCAGCACCGAAGCGGGGGGATTCCAAGAGACCCAGTACTTC.

V is TRBV5-4 and J is TRBJ1-4; D is unclear. V gave up 0 bases and J gave up 1 base, with 7 bases separating them. Germline V lookup: CDR1 SGHNT, CDR2 YYREEE (reference sequence). The CDR3 has 15 residues. The CDR3 spells CASSLERGTNEKLFF. Written as DNA, the CDR3 is TGTGCCAGCAGCTTGGAACGAGGAACTAATGAAAAACTGTTTTTT.

This clone was counted once. V usage is TRBV19 and J usage is TRBJ1-6; 11 positions agree with TRBD1. The germline V gene has CDR1 LNHDA and CDR2 SQIVND (reference sequence). The length of the CDR3 is 14 residues. V shed 8 bases, J shed 4 bases, and the junction held 1 base outside the gene matches. CDR3 sequence: CASWDRGYNSPLHF. The CDR3 DNA reads as TGTGCCAGTTGGGACAGGGGGTATAATTCACCCCTCCACTTT.

V gene TRBV4-2 combines with J gene TRBJ1-2; a weak D match, TRBD1 (5 bases). Germline assignment: CDR1 LGHNA and CDR2 YNFKEQ. This CDR3 is 16 amino acids long. Deletions cut 0 bases from V and 0 bases from J, with 11 bases between. CDR3 bases: TGTGCCAGCAGCCAAGATGGGGGGAACGCTAACTATGGCTACACCTTC. Translated: CASSQDGGNANYGYTF.

The chain combines TRBV11-2 with TRBJ2-1, with 8 bases aligning to TRBD2. CDR1 is SGHAT, CDR2 FQNNGV, per germline. CDR3 length equals 15 residues. After removal of 1 base from V and 8 bases from J, the junction contained 7 bases not matched to a gene. The CDR3 nucleotides read TGTGCCAGCAGCTTAGTCCGCGGACTAGCCTATGAGCAGTTCTTC. Amino acids: CASSLVRGLAYEQFF.

The chain joins TRBV6-6 to TRBJ1-1; D uncertain. V was shortened by 0 bases and J by 8 bases, with 4 bases between the two germline ends. There are 11 residues in the CDR3. Germline CDR1 is MNHNY and CDR2 is SVGAGI (reference sequence). The DNA for the CDR3 is TGTGCCAGCAGTTACTCGAGGGAAGCTTTCTTT. Its protein is CASSYSREAFF.

Concerning this clone itself: Different DNA sequences within this sample yield the same CDR3. The V and J genes are TRBV7-9 and TRBJ2-7; D gene ambiguous. The germline V gene encodes CDR1 SEHNR and CDR2 FQNEAQ (reference sequence). V lost 1 base to trimming and J lost 3 bases, with 7 bases between them. The CDR3 is 13 residues long. The CDR3 DNA sequence: TGTGCCAGCAGCTTAGGACAACTCTACGAGCAGTACTTC. Its translation: CASSLGQLYEQYF.

This rearrangement joins TRBV12-3 or TRBV12-4 to TRBJ1-6, with TRBD1 as a possible D gene (6 bases). V was pared by 6 bases and J by 7 bases, with 10 bases between. The CDR3 length is 13 residues. The CDR3 loop reads CASRPGQNSPLHF. DNA of the CDR3: TGTGCCAGCAGACCAGGACAGAATTCACCCCTCCACTTT.